The 16 T cell receptor beta chains below come from one sample, sequenced in a study of T cell responses to AZD1222 COVID-19 vaccine. Clones were read by immunoSEQ multiplex PCR, and TCRdb kept only the in-frame ones, dropping some. Counted here are around 130,000 clones, 80% to 90% occurring once; the ten biggest clones make up more than 7.5%. The material was peripheral blood, obtained on day 0 of AZD1222 vaccination. The receptors shown here come from an adult in good health.

V is TRBV10-3 and J is TRBJ1-1; D not resolved. V was shortened by 1 base and J by 4 bases, with 4 bases between the two germline ends. The CDR3 is made up of 12 amino acids. Looked up from germline, CDR1 is ENHRY and CDR2 is SYGVKD. CDR3 residues: CAISEFGTEAFF. The CDR3 nucleotides read TGTGCCATCAGTGAGTTCGGCACTGAAGCTTTCTTT.

The chain joins TRBV7-9 to TRBJ2-7; 7 bases are a match to TRBD1. Germline assignment: CDR1 SEHNR and CDR2 FQNEAQ (reference sequence). The CDR3 loop spans 15 amino acids. J gave up 2 bases and V 2 bases, and 6 bases lay outside the gene matches. CDR3: CASSLIGDRAYEQYF. DNA for the CDR3: TGTGCCAGCAGCTTAATCGGAGACAGGGCCTACGAGCAGTACTTC.

This clone occurred once. The chain carries TRBV19 and TRBJ2-7; D call uncertain. The V gene's germline CDR1 is LNHDA and CDR2 SQIVND (reference sequence). The CDR3 covers 14 residues. V was pared by 3 bases and J by 0 bases, with 9 bases between. The CDR3 spells CASSMGGHSYEQYF. For the CDR3, the DNA is TGTGCCAGTAGTATGGGTGGGCACTCCTACGAGCAGTACTTC.

The chain joins TRBV27 to TRBJ2-3, with D possibly called TRBD1 or TRBD2 (6 bases each). Germline CDR1 reads MNHEY; CDR2 reads SMNVEV (reference sequence). The CDR3 spans 15 residues. Trimming took 1 base from V and 2 from J, leaving 10 bases between them. The CDR3 DNA sequence: TGTGCCAGCAGTTTATGGGGGGCCGCCACAGATACGCAGTATTTT. Translation: CASSLWGAATDTQYF.

The chain recombines TRBV18 with TRBJ2-1; D possibly corresponds to TRBD2 (6 bases). CDR1 is KGHSH and CDR2 is LQKENI in the germline V gene. The V end was cut by 0 bases, the J end by 10 bases, with 10 bases between. There are 13 residues in the CDR3. CDR3 coding DNA: TGTGCCAGCTCACCACCGCCTACTAGCGAGCAGTTCTTC. Its translation is CASSPPPTSEQFF.

The rearrangement uses TRBV7-2 and TRBJ2-7; maybe TRBD1 (5 bases). This CDR3 is 13 amino acids long. Between the trimmed V and J ends, which lost 0 bases and 5 bases, there was a span of 8 bases. Per the germline V gene, CDR1 is SGHTA and CDR2 is FQGNSA. The CDR3 loop is CASSLALGDEQYF. CDR3 nucleotides: TGTGCCAGCAGCTTAGCGCTAGGGGACGAGCAGTACTTC.

The chain employs TRBV30 and TRBJ2-3, with D possibly being TRBD1 or TRBD2 (7 bases each). Trimming removed 5 bases at V and 4 bases at J, with 22 bases between. Germline V CDR1 and CDR2: GTSNPN, SVGIG (reference sequence). The CDR3 totals 16 residues. CDR3 in DNA: TGTGCCTGGGGGGCCAGGGGAGGGGGCTTATCAGATACGCAGTATTTT. Translation gives CAWGARGGGLSDTQYF. Combining the CDR3 with reference TRBV30 and TRBJ2-3 gives the whole variable domain SQTIHQWPATLVQPVGSPLSLECTVEGTSNPNLYWYRQAAGRGLQLLFYSVGIGQISSEVPQNLSASRPQDRQFILSSKKLLLSDSGFYLCAWGARGGGLSDTQYFGPGTRLTVL.

The chain employs TRBV24-1 and TRBJ1-5; D call uncertain. This CDR3 is 15 amino acids long. The V gene's germline CDR1 is KGHDR and CDR2 SFDVKD. Between the trimmed V and J ends, which lost 2 bases and 2 bases, there was a span of 9 bases. The DNA for the CDR3 is TGTGCCACCAGTGATTCGCGTAGGGGCAATCAGCCCCAGCATTTT. This translates into CATSDSRRGNQPQHF.

The V gene is TRBV5-4, the J gene TRBJ2-3, with D tentatively TRBD2 (6 bases). The CDR3 is made up of 16 amino acids. The germline V gene encodes CDR1 SGHNT and CDR2 YYREEE (reference sequence). Trimming cost V 4 bases and J 0 bases, with 15 bases left between them. The CDR3 is CASSLRSAGSTDTQYF. The CDR3 bases are TGTGCCAGCAGCCTCCGCTCGGCGGGAAGCACAGATACGCAGTATTTT.

The rearrangement links TRBV9 to TRBJ2-5; 11 nucleotides align to TRBD2. J was trimmed by 2 bases and V by 3 bases; bases with no gene match: 3. The length of the CDR3 is 15 residues. Germline-derived CDR1 and CDR2 are SGDLS and YYNGEE. CDR3 nucleotide sequence: TGTGCCAGCAGCGCCGGGACTAGCGGACAAGAGACCCAGTACTTC. This sequence encodes CASSAGTSGQETQYF.

The chain combines TRBV19 with TRBJ1-5; no clear D gene. CDR3 size: 14 residues. In germline, CDR1 is LNHDA, CDR2 SQIVND (reference sequence). Trimming took 3 bases from V and 7 from J, leaving 13 bases between them. The CDR3 loop is CASSMEAGGQPQHF. CDR3 DNA sequence: TGTGCCAGTAGTATGGAGGCCGGAGGGCAGCCCCAGCATTTT.

V and J are TRBV30 and TRBJ1-4, with D maybe TRBD1 (6 bases). The CDR3 is 14 residues long. Trimming left V 3 bases short and J 8 bases short, with 16 bases between. From germline, CDR1 is GTSNPN and CDR2 SVGIG (reference sequence). This CDR3 reads CAWRKWGASEKLFF. In DNA form, the CDR3 reads TGTGCCTGGAGGAAGTGGGGGGCGTCGGAAAAACTGTTTTTT.

This clone was detected only once. The chain links TRBV7-8 to TRBJ2-5; D possibly corresponds to TRBD2 (5 bases). Germline lookup yields CDR1 SGHVS and CDR2 FQNEAQ. The ends were cut back, 5 bases at V and 5 bases at J, with 6 bases in the middle. CDR3 size: 11 residues. CDR3 sequence reads: CASSQRETQYF. DNA of the CDR3: TGTGCCAGCAGCCAGCGGGAGACCCAGTACTTC.

V usage is TRBV6-5 and J usage is TRBJ2-7; D not certain. The germline CDR1 and CDR2 sequences are MNHEY and SVGAGI. Trimming pared 7 bases from V and 2 bases from J, leaving 6 bases between. The CDR3 spans 11 residues. The CDR3 nucleotides read TGTGCCAGCATGGCAGCCTACGAGCAGTACTTC. Translating it yields CASMAAYEQYF.

This chain joins TRBV9 and TRBJ2-1, with 8 bases that match TRBD1. This CDR3 comprises 15 residues. The ends lost 3 bases at V and 8 bases at J; junction bases unmatched: 10. Germline values: CDR1 SGDLS, CDR2 YYNGEE. CDR3 sequence reads: CASSARDRRSHEQFF. Written as DNA, the CDR3 is TGTGCCAGCAGCGCTCGGGACAGGAGGTCTCATGAGCAGTTCTTC. The complete variable domain, with remaining parts taken from reference TRBV9 and TRBJ2-1, reads DSGVTQTPKHLITATGQRVTLRCSPRSGDLSVYWYQQSLDQGLQFLIQYYNGEERAKGNILERFSAQQFPDLHSELNLSSLELGDSALYFCASSARDRRSHEQFFGPGTRLTVL.

The V gene is TRBV7-8, the J gene TRBJ1-5; 8 bases map to TRBD1. Germline loops: CDR1 SGHVS, CDR2 FQNEAQ. After removal of 5 bases from V and 8 bases from J, the junction contained 20 bases not matched to a gene. The CDR3 is 18 amino acids. The CDR3 DNA sequence: TGTGCCAGCAGCCATCAAGAAGCCTACAGGGGGGACTTCAAGCCCCAGCATTTT. Translation gives CASSHQEAYRGDFKPQHF.